One TCR beta chain is described in this entry. Time point meaning: sample taken at primary tumor resection. In germline, CDR1 is DFQATT, CDR2 SNEGSKA (reference sequence). V trimming: 0 bases; J trimming: 2 bases; junction bases outside the gene matches: 7. The CDR3 spans 17 residues. TCRdb re-called the 5' RACE reads through MiXCR, storing one row per CDR3 protein. The sample lists about 78,000 distinct CDR3 sequences; 8% were seen once. The sample is drawn from a study of spatial heterogeneity in lung cancer. The source of this sequence is a male donor with early-stage non-small cell lung cancer. Sequenced material: PBMCs, taken at surgery. This sequence joins TRBV20-1 and TRBJ2-1; 10 bases fit TRBD2. The DNA for the CDR3 is TGCAGTGCTAGAGACCCTAGCGGGAGTGGGACCTACAATGAGCAGTTCTTC. Protein product: CSARDPSGSGTYNEQFF.